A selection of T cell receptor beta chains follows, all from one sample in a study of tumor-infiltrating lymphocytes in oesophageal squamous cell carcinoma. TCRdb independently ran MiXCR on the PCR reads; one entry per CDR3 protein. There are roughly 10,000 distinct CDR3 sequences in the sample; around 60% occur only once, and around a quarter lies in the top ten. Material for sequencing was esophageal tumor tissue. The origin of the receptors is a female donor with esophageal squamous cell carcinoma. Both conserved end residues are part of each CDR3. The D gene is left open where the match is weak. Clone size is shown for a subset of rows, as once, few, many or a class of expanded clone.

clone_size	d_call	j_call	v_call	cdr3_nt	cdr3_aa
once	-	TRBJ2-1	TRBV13	TGTGCCAGCAGCTTGTTACGGGCCAATGAGCAGTTCTTC	CASSLLRANEQFF
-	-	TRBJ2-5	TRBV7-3	TGTGCCAGCAGCTTGATTAGTCAAGAGACCCAGTACTTC	CASSLISQETQYF
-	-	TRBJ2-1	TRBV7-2	TGTGCCAGCAGCGAGGGACTGACCAACAATGAGCAGTTCTTC	CASSEGLTNNEQFF
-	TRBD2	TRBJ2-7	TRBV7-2	TGTGCCAGCAGCTTAGGGCGGGAGTCCGAGCAGTACTTC	CASSLGRESEQYF
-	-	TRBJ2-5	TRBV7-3	TGTGCCAGCAGCTTAGGGCAGGGTCTGGAGACCCAGTACTTC	CASSLGQGLETQYF
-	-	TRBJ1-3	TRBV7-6	TGTGCCAGCAGCGCCGGACAACTCTCTGGAAACACCATATATTTT	CASSAGQLSGNTIYF
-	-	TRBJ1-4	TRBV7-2	TGTGCCAGCAGCATCGGACACGTTGCAACTAATGAAAAACTGTTTTTT	CASSIGHVATNEKLFF
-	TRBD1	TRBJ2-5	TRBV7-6	TGTGCCAGCAGCGACCGGACAGGGGAAGAGACCCAGTACTTC	CASSDRTGEETQYF
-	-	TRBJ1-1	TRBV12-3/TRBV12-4	TGTGCCAGCAGTTTCACAGTGAACACTGAAGCTTTCTTT	CASSFTVNTEAFF
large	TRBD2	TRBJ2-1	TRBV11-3	TGTGCCAGCAACTCGGGGGGAATGGATGAGCAGTTCTTC	CASNSGGMDEQFF
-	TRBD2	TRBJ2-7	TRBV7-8	TGTGCCAGCAGCCTGTGGGGAGGCGGGGGGCAGTACTTC	CASSLWGGGGQYF
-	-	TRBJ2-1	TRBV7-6	TGTGCCAGCAGCTTTGGGGGGAGACGGGAGAATGAGCAGTTCTTC	CASSFGGRRENEQFF
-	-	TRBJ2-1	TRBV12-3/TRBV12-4	TGTGCCAGCAGTGGGGGACTTTTCAATGAGCAGTTCTTC	CASSGGLFNEQFF
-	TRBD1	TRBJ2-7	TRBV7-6	TGTGCCAGCAGCGGACGATCCAGGGGGCTCTACGAGCAGTACTTC	CASSGRSRGLYEQYF
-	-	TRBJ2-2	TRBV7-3	TGTGCCAGCTTAGGGACGGCCAACACCGGGGAGCTGTTTTTT	CASLGTANTGELFF
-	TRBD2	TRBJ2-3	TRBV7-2	TGTGCCAGCAGCCTACTAGGGGGAGCGGGAGGACACACAGATACGCAGTATTTT	CASSLLGGAGGHTDTQYF
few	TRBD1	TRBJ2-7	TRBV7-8	TGTGCCAGCAGCTTAGAAGCCTTGGACAGGGGTTACGAGCAGTACTTC	CASSLEALDRGYEQYF
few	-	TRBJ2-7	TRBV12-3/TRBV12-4	TGTGCCAGCAGTTTAGTTAATGTAGGGACAATCTACGAGCAGTACTTC	CASSLVNVGTIYEQYF
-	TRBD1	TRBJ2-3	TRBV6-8	TGTGCCAGCAGTGGGACAGCTTCGGGGGATACGCAGTATTTT	CASSGTASGDTQYF
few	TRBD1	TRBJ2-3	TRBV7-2	TGTGCCAGCAGCTTCGATGCAGGGGGTACAGATACGCAGTATTTT	CASSFDAGGTDTQYF
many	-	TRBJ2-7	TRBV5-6	TGTGCCAGCAGCTCCAGGGACGAGCAGTACTTC	CASSSRDEQYF
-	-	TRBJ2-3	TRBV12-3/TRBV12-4	TGTGCCAGCAGTTACCAGCGGAGCACAGATACGCAGTATTTT	CASSYQRSTDTQYF
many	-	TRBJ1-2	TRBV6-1	TGTGCCAGCGTTCTGAAAAGAGTCTACACCTTC	CASVLKRVYTF
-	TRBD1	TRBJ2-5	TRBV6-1	TGTGCCAGCAAGCCAGATCAGGGACAGCGTTCCTACAATGAGCAGTACTTC	CASKPDQGQRSYNEQYF
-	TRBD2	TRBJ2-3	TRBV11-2	TGTGCCAGCAGCTTAGTTCGGACTAGCGGGGTCACCCTCACAGATACGCAGTATTTT	CASSLVRTSGVTLTDTQYF
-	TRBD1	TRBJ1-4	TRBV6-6	TGTGCCAGCAGTAACCAACCGGGACAGCTCGCTCCTCCGTTTTTT	CASSNQPGQLAPPFF
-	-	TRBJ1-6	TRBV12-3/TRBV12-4	TGTGCCAGCAGTGCGGGGCTAGATAATTCACCCCTCCACTTT	CASSAGLDNSPLHF
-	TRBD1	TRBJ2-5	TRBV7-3	TGTGCCAGCTACCTCCGGGACAGGGTTACCCAAGAGACCCAGTACTTC	CASYLRDRVTQETQYF
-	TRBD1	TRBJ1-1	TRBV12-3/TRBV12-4	TGTGCCAGCAGTTCAGAAGGGACAGGGGTGACTGAAGCTTTCTTT	CASSSEGTGVTEAFF
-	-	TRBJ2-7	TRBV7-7	TGTGCCAGCAGCTTTTTAACGGGAGACTCCTACAATGAGCAGTACTTC	CASSFLTGDSYNEQYF
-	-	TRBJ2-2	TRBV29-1	TGCAGCGTTGTTGCTAAAAGCACCGGGGAGCTGTTTTTT	CSVVAKSTGELFF
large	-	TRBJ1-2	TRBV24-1	TGTGCCACCAGTGATTCGATCAGGGATGGCTACACCTTC	CATSDSIRDGYTF
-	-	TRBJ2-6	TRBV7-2	TGTGCCAGCAGCTCCGGACAGTCTGGGGCCAACGTCCTGACTTTC	CASSSGQSGANVLTF
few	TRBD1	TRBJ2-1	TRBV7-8	TGTGCCAGCAGCTCCCGGGACAGGGGGGACTACAATGAGCAGTTCTTC	CASSSRDRGDYNEQFF
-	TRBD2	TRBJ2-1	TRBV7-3	TGTGCCAGCAGCCCGCCGGGAGGAGGAGGCAACAATGAGCAGTTCTTC	CASSPPGGGGNNEQFF
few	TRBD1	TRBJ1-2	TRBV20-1	TGCAGTGCTAGACCCCGGACAGGCGGCTACACCTTC	CSARPRTGGYTF
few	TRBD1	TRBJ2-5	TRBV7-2	TGTGCCAGCAGCTTGGGGACAGCTAAGTACCAAGAGACCCAGTACTTC	CASSLGTAKYQETQYF
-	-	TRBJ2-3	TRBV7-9	TGTGCCAGCAGCTTAGTACAGACGTCATGGAGCACAGATACGCAGTATTTT	CASSLVQTSWSTDTQYF
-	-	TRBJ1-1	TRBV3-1	TGTGCCAGCAGCCAAGGGTGGTCTTCCGTTGAAGCTTTCTTT	CASSQGWSSVEAFF
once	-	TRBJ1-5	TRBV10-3	TGTGCCACGGAAGACGGTACTCAGCCCCAGCATTTT	CATEDGTQPQHF
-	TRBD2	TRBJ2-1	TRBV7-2	TGTGCCAGCAGCCATCTAGCGGGGTACTCCAATGAGCAGTTCTTC	CASSHLAGYSNEQFF
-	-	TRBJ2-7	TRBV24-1	TGTGCCACCAGTGATTCGGCTAGCAGATCCTACGAGCAGTACTTC	CATSDSASRSYEQYF
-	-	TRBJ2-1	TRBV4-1	TGCGCCAGCAGCCAAGGTCTGACTGCAAGCTCCTACAATGAGCAGTTCTTC	CASSQGLTASSYNEQFF
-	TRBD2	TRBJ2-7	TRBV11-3	TGTGCCAGCAGCTTAGATAGCGGGAGCGAGCAGTACTTC	CASSLDSGSEQYF
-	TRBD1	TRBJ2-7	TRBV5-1	TGCGCCAGCAGATCTGACAGGGTCCTCTACGAGCAGTACTTC	CASRSDRVLYEQYF
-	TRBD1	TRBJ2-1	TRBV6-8	TGTGCCAGCAGTCTGACAGGGGGGGGAGCTGAGCAGTTCTTC	CASSLTGGGAEQFF
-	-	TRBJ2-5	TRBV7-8	TGTGCCAGCAGCCCGAACAGGGGGGGCCAAGAGACCCAGTACTTC	CASSPNRGGQETQYF
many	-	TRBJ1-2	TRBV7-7	TGTGCTAGCAGCATTGAACAGGGCCACTATGGCTACACCTTC	CASSIEQGHYGYTF
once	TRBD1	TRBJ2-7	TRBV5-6	TGTGCCAGCAGCTTGGGCCCGACAGGGGACATCTCCTACGAGCAGTACTTC	CASSLGPTGDISYEQYF
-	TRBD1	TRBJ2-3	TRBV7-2	TGTGCCAGCAGTTTCCGACAGGGGAGCGGCACAGATACGCAGTATTTT	CASSFRQGSGTDTQYF
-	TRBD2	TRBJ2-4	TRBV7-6	TGTGCCAGCAGCTTAACCCATCTAGCGGGAGGGCCCAGCATTCAGTACTTC	CASSLTHLAGGPSIQYF
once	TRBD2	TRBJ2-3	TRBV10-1	TGCGCCAGCAGTGACCCGGGTTTAGCGGGGACAGATACGCAGTATTTT	CASSDPGLAGTDTQYF
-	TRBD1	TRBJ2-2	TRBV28	TGTGCCAGCAGCAATCCCGCCGGGACAGGGAACACCGGGGAGCTGTTTTTT	CASSNPAGTGNTGELFF
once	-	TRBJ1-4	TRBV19	TGTGCCAGCCGGACGGAGATAGTTGCAACTAATGAAAAACTGTTTTTT	CASRTEIVATNEKLFF
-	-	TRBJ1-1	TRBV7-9	TGTGCCAGCAGCATACAGGGTGATACTGAAGCTTTCTTT	CASSIQGDTEAFF
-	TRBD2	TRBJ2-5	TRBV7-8	TGTGCCAGCAGCTTAGTGGGACTAGCTTTAAGTACGAACACCGGGGAGCTGTACTTC	CASSLVGLALSTNTGELYF
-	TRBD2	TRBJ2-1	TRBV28	TGTGCCAGCAGTTTAAGGACTAGTCGTGAGCAGTTCTTC	CASSLRTSREQFF
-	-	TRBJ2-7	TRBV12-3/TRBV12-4	TGTGCCAGCAGTTTAGGCGGTCCCTCCTACGAGCAGTACTTC	CASSLGGPSYEQYF
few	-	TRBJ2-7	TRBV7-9	TGTGCCAGCAGCTTAGTCTTGGGCGAGCAGTACTTC	CASSLVLGEQYF
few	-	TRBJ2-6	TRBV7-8	-	CANPPGLRAVLRF